These 7 T cell receptor beta chains share one sample of origin, sequenced in a study of shared clonotypes between healthy human individuals. CD45RO negativity and positive selection for CCR7 defined naive CD8 cells, a population that excluded terminally differentiated effector memory CD45RA+ cells. This table comes from immunoSEQ multiplex PCR, and its TCRdb copy is limited to in-frame clones, with some not included. The sample has around 640,000 clones; around 96% are singletons. Sample: naive CD8+ T cells sorted from blood. The source of these receptors is a woman in her twenties or thirties in good health.

The chain uses TRBV2 and TRBJ2-5; D not resolved. The CDR3 has 13 residues. Per the germline V gene, CDR1 is SNHLY and CDR2 is FYNNEI. V was shortened by 3 bases and J by 5 bases, with 10 bases between the two germline ends. DNA of the CDR3: TGTGCCAGCAGTGACGCGCTGGGGGAGACCCAGTACTTC. Its translation: CASSDALGETQYF. The full variable domain, completed using reference TRBV2 and TRBJ2-5, is EPEVTQTPSHQVTQMGQEVILRCVPISNHLYFYWYRQILGQKVEFLVSFYNNEISEKSEIFDDQFSVERPDGSNFTLKIRSTKLEDSAMYFCASSDALGETQYFGPGTRLLVL.

CDR3 residues: CASSSGGGTNEKLFF. The CDR3 DNA sequence: TGTGCCAGCAGTTCCGGGGGAGGGACTAATGAAAAACTGTTTTTT. The chain carries TRBV27 and TRBJ1-4; D may be TRBD1 (5 bases). This CDR3 is 15 amino acids long. CDR1 is MNHEY, CDR2 SMNVEV, per germline (reference sequence). The V end was cut by 4 bases, the J end by 2 bases, with 11 bases between.

The rearrangement uses TRBV11-1 and TRBJ2-1; TRBD2 agrees at 7 bases. V lost 1 base to trimming and J lost 5 bases; unmatched junction nucleotides: 5. This CDR3 is built from 15 residues. Per germline, CDR1 SGHAT and CDR2 FQDESV (reference sequence). CDR3 bases: TGTGCCAGCAGCTTAGTACCTAGCGGAAACAATGAGCAGTTCTTC. The encoded protein is CASSLVPSGNNEQFF. The variable domain in full, with the rest retrieved from reference TRBV11-1 and TRBJ2-1, is EAEVAQSPRYKITEKSQAVAFWCDPISGHATLYWYRQILGQGPELLVQFQDESVVDDSQLPKDRFSAERLKGVDSTLKIQPAELGDSAMYLCASSLVPSGNNEQFFGPGTRLTVL.

The rearrangement joins TRBV6-6 to TRBJ1-2; D is uncertain. The CDR3 loop spans 11 amino acids. The V gene lost 6 bases and the J gene lost 5 bases, with 7 bases spanning the gap. Germline V gene sequence: CDR1 MNHNY, CDR2 SVGAGI (reference sequence). The CDR3 bases are TGTGCCAGCAGCGACCCGTATGGCTACACCTTC. Protein product: CASSDPYGYTF.

The gene calls are TRBV4-2 and TRBJ2-2; 7 nucleotides line up with TRBD1. This CDR3 has 15 amino acids. Germline assignment: CDR1 LGHNA and CDR2 YNFKEQ. V dropped 5 bases and J dropped 5; count of bases not matched to a gene: 8. DNA for the CDR3: TGTGCCAGCAGCTCGGGACAGACGTTGACCGGGGAGCTGTTTTTT. Protein sequence: CASSSGQTLTGELFF.

The J gene is TRBJ1-4, the V gene TRBV27, with D possibly matching TRBD1 (5 bases). Germline V gene data show CDR1 as MNHEY and CDR2 as SMNVEV (reference sequence). The V gene lost 8 bases and the J gene lost 4 bases, with 8 bases spanning the gap. The CDR3 loop spans 12 amino acids. The chain's CDR3 is CASGHYNEKLFF. CDR3 DNA sequence: TGTGCCAGCGGACACTATAATGAAAAACTGTTTTTT.

V usage is TRBV7-8 and J usage is TRBJ2-5; 7 nucleotides match TRBD2. This CDR3 region has 14 residues. The V segment lost 3 bases and the J segment 5 bases; nucleotides outside the gene matches: 6. CDR1 and CDR2 (germline): SGHVS, FQNEAQ. The chain's CDR3 is CASSLNKAGETQYF. CDR3 nucleotide sequence: TGTGCCAGCAGCTTGAATAAAGCGGGGGAGACCCAGTACTTC.